These 13 T cell receptor beta chains were sequenced from one sample in a study of blood T cell repertoires in COVID-19. Libraries were prepared by immunoSEQ multiplex PCR; TCRdb keeps only in-frame clonotypes and omits some of them. The table lists about 200,000 clones, less than 90% of them singletons. The source material was peripheral blood. The origin of the receptors is a human donor in a cohort sampled during active COVID-19.

This chain links TRBV6-5 with TRBJ1-5, with D uncertain. The CDR3 runs to 14 residues. With 6 bases removed from V and 1 base from J, the gap between germline ends came to 10 bases. Germline assignment: CDR1 MNHEY and CDR2 SVGAGI. CDR3 nucleotide sequence: TGTGCCAGCAGAGAGACAATCAGCAATCAGCCCCAGCATTTT. As protein: CASRETISNQPQHF.

This rearrangement joins TRBV28 to TRBJ1-6; TRBD1 might be the D (5 bases). There are 15 residues in the CDR3. CDR1 and CDR2 (germline): MDHEN, SYDVKM. V was clipped by 4 bases and J by 7 bases, with 14 bases between them. In DNA form, the CDR3 reads TGTGCCAGCAGTTCGGGTGCGCGGGGGAATTCACCCCTCCACTTT. Translation: CASSSGARGNSPLHF.

The genes are TRBV12-3 or TRBV12-4 and TRBJ2-1; D may be TRBD2 (5 bases). Trimming pared 1 base from V and 8 bases from J, leaving 6 bases between. This CDR3 contains 12 residues. Here the CDR3 reads CASSLGGYEQFF. CDR3 bases: TGTGCCAGCAGTTTAGGCGGGTATGAGCAGTTCTTC.

V and J are TRBV18 and TRBJ1-3; tentatively, D is TRBD1 (5 bases). Trimming cost V 6 bases and J 1 base, with 13 bases left between them. Germline V lookup: CDR1 KGHSH, CDR2 LQKENI. This CDR3 has 15 amino acids. CDR3 in amino acids: CASSPTANSGNTIYF. The CDR3 DNA reads as TGTGCCAGCTCCCCGACAGCAAATTCTGGAAACACCATATATTTT.

The V gene is TRBV5-5, the J gene TRBJ2-2; 8 nucleotides align to TRBD1. CDR1 is SGHKS and CDR2 is YYEKEE in the germline V gene (reference sequence). The CDR3 sequence is 15 residues long. V was pared by 6 bases and J by 6 bases, with 10 bases of the junction left unmatched. The CDR3 is CASNQDRVVPGELFF. The CDR3 nucleotides read TGTGCCAGCAACCAGGACAGGGTGGTTCCCGGGGAGCTGTTTTTT.

This chain uses TRBV7-9 with TRBJ1-2; 10 nucleotides agree with TRBD1. CDR1 is SEHNR, CDR2 FQNEAQ, per germline (reference sequence). The junction had 13 bases not matched to a gene; V was cut back by 5 bases and J by 4 bases. CDR3 length: 17 amino acids. CDR3 bases: TGTGCCAGCAGCCCACTCCGAGGACAGGGGGAAACCTATGGCTACACCTTC. Its translation is CASSPLRGQGETYGYTF.

In its sample, this clone was seen many times. The V call is TRBV3-1 (or the pseudogene TRBV3-2), the J call TRBJ2-2, with TRBD2 as a possible D gene (5 bases). V gave up 2 bases and J gave up 6 bases, with 10 bases separating them. CDR1 and CDR2 (germline): LGHDT, YNNKEL (reference sequence). There are 14 residues in the CDR3. The chain's CDR3 is CASSQRLRAGELFF. The CDR3 DNA reads as TGTGCCAGCAGCCAAAGGTTGAGGGCCGGGGAGCTGTTTTTT.

Concerning this clone itself: An end of the junction differs from the germline gene, which may be a read error. This rearrangement joins TRBV27 to TRBJ2-1, with a possible D match to TRBD2 (6 bases). Germline assignment: CDR1 MNHEY and CDR2 SMNVEV (reference sequence). The CDR3 runs 16 residues. CDR3 loop: CASSISRTTFYREQFF. The CDR3 nucleotides read TGTGCCAGCAGTATATCGAGGACTACCTTCTATCGTGAGCAGTTCTTC.

The chain recombines TRBV6-5 with TRBJ1-1, with no clear D. V lost 6 bases to trimming and J lost 7 bases, with 12 bases between them. CDR1 and CDR2 from the germline V gene are MNHEY and SVGAGI. This CDR3 has 12 amino acids. The CDR3 here is CASSPGRGEAFF. Here the CDR3 DNA reads TGTGCCAGCAGCCCCGGACGGGGTGAAGCTTTCTTT.

This CDR3 is CASSQNTGNTEAFF. For the CDR3, the DNA is TGTGCCAGCAGCCAAAATACAGGGAACACTGAAGCTTTCTTT. The chain uses TRBV3-1 (or the pseudogene TRBV3-2) and TRBJ1-1, with a tentative D call TRBD1 (5 bases). Germline V lookup: CDR1 LGHDT, CDR2 YNNKEL (reference sequence). The V end was cut by 2 bases, the J end by 1 base, with 8 bases between. The CDR3 has 14 amino acids.

There are a few counts of this clone. V gene TRBV2 combines with J gene TRBJ2-7; TRBD2 might be the D (5 bases). With 8 bases removed from V and 2 bases from J, the gap between germline ends came to 13 bases. The CDR3 spans 13 residues. From germline, CDR1 is SNHLY and CDR2 FYNNEI. For the CDR3, the DNA is TGTGCCAGCGAGGACTTTACGGCCTACGAGCAGTACTTC. This translates into CASEDFTAYEQYF.

The J gene is TRBJ1-3, the V gene TRBV12-3 or TRBV12-4; D is unclear. The CDR3 extends over 12 amino acids. The V end lost 5 bases, the J end lost 7 bases, and 9 bases lay between the germline ends. The CDR3, as DNA: TGTGCCAGCAGTCGATATCGGAACACCATATATTTT. Encoded protein: CASSRYRNTIYF.

The chain uses TRBV18 and TRBJ1-4; possible D gene TRBD1, 6 bases. V lost 3 bases and J 8 bases, leaving 13 bases between the germline ends. The CDR3 consists of 14 residues. Germline V gene lookup returns CDR1 KGHSH and CDR2 LQKENI. CDR3: CASSPPGAREKLFF. CDR3 sequence (DNA): TGTGCCAGCTCACCCCCAGGGGCCCGGGAAAAACTGTTTTTT.